The 26 T cell receptor beta chains given below trace back to one sample, sequenced in a study of cytomegalovirus exposure and HLA in healthy donors. Amplification used 60 Vbeta primers and 13 Jbeta primers. Profiled with immunoSEQ multiplex PCR; TCRdb holds only in-frame clones, not every one. With roughly 100,000 clones in the sample, the ten largest clones hold about 3%. Sequencing used PBMCs. The receptors originated from a man aged 35 to 55 in good health and CMV-seronegative.

The chain uses TRBV4-2 and TRBJ2-3; 7 bases fit TRBD2. CDR1 and CDR2 from the germline V gene are LGHNA and YNFKEQ. The CDR3 is 15 residues long. The trim removed 1 base at V and 0 bases at J, leaving 1 base unmatched. CDR3 sequence reads: CASSQAGGSTDTQYF. In DNA form, the CDR3 reads TGTGCCAGCAGCCAAGCGGGGGGTAGCACAGATACGCAGTATTTT.

CDR3 sequence (DNA): TGTGCCAGCAGTGGCCCCGGGACAGGGTACGGAAAACTGTTTTTT. The encoded protein is CASSGPGTGYGKLFF. The chain joins TRBV28 to TRBJ1-4, with 9 bases matching TRBD1. CDR3 length equals 15 residues. V dropped 5 bases and J dropped 10; count of bases not matched to a gene: 11. Germline CDR1 reads MDHEN; CDR2 reads SYDVKM.

The chain couples TRBV6-5 to TRBJ1-1, with D hard to call. V shed 2 bases and J shed 5 bases, with 9 bases lying between them. The CDR3 sequence is 13 residues long. From germline, CDR1 is MNHEY and CDR2 SVGAGI. CDR3 region: CASSYGTGTEAFF. The CDR3 DNA is TGTGCCAGCAGTTACGGAACGGGGACTGAAGCTTTCTTT.

The rearrangement joins TRBV5-1 to TRBJ1-4, with D tentatively TRBD1 (5 bases). The CDR3 runs to 14 residues. From germline, CDR1 is SGHRS and CDR2 YFSETQ. V gave up 1 base and J gave up 5 bases, with 9 bases separating them. In DNA form, the CDR3 reads TGCGCCAGCAGCTTGTACAGGACCAATGAAAAACTGTTTTTT. Translating gives CASSLYRTNEKLFF.

This chain connects TRBV5-4 to TRBJ2-1; D is unclear. The germline V and J ends were trimmed by 4 bases and 7 bases, with 15 bases remaining between them. This CDR3 has 14 residues. The V gene's germline CDR1 is SGHNT and CDR2 YYREEE (reference sequence). The CDR3 sequence is CASSRYIIGNEQFF. CDR3 bases: TGTGCCAGCAGCCGCTACATTATCGGGAATGAGCAGTTCTTC.

V is TRBV4-2 and J is TRBJ2-1; TRBD2 aligns across 9 bases. CDR1 and CDR2 (germline): LGHNA, YNFKEQ. V lost 0 bases, J lost 5 bases, and 5 bases stayed unmatched. CDR3 length equals 16 residues. This CDR3 reads CASSQDPSGENNEQFF. The CDR3 nucleotides read TGTGCCAGCAGCCAAGACCCTAGCGGGGAGAACAATGAGCAGTTCTTC.

The chain employs TRBV6-6 and TRBJ2-5; TRBD1 might be the D (5 bases). The length of the CDR3 is 14 residues. Deletions cut 11 bases from V and 0 bases from J, with 16 bases between. CDR1 MNHNY and CDR2 SVGAGI come from the germline V gene (reference sequence). The CDR3 sequence is CAHRRGDYQETQYF. The CDR3 nucleotides are TGTGCCCATCGTAGGGGTGACTACCAAGAGACCCAGTACTTC.

This rearrangement joins TRBV5-6 to TRBJ2-3, with 13 bases aligning to TRBD2. V trimming: 6 bases; J trimming: 6 bases; junction bases outside the gene matches: 10. CDR1 and CDR2 from the germline V gene are SGHDT and YYEEEE. CDR3 length equals 16 residues. The CDR3 DNA sequence: TGTGCCAGCAACTCTCCGGGACTAGCGGGACGGGATACGCAGTATTTT. Protein: CASNSPGLAGRDTQYF.

V and J are TRBV5-6 and TRBJ2-7, with unresolved D. The CDR3 length is 16 residues. CDR1 and CDR2 (germline): SGHDT, YYEEEE. Trimming took 4 bases from V and 2 from J, leaving 19 bases between them. In DNA, the CDR3 is TGTGCCAGCAGCCTCAGACTTCAATTGATACCCTACGAGCAGTACTTC. This codes for CASSLRLQLIPYEQYF.

This chain links TRBV27 with TRBJ2-1; 7 bases are shared with TRBD1. Losses at the gene ends were 0 bases for V and 2 bases for J; bases not matched to a gene: 1. Germline loops: CDR1 MNHEY, CDR2 SMNVEV (reference sequence). The CDR3 consists of 15 residues. The CDR3 DNA is TGTGCCAGCAGTTTATCAGGGGGCGCCTACAATGAGCAGTTCTTC. It specifies CASSLSGGAYNEQFF.

This sequence joins TRBV5-5 and TRBJ1-1, with D tentatively TRBD1 (5 bases). This CDR3 spans 16 amino acids. Germline V gene lookup returns CDR1 SGHKS and CDR2 YYEKEE (reference sequence). V was trimmed by 4 bases and J by 4 bases, leaving 20 bases between them. The CDR3 reads CASSPFRTPITTEAFF. CDR3 DNA sequence: TGTGCCAGCAGCCCCTTTAGGACACCGATAACCACTGAAGCTTTCTTT.

This sequence joins TRBV29-1 and TRBJ2-5; TRBD1 matches 8 bases. J was trimmed by 13 bases and V by 6 bases; bases with no gene match: 10. Germline V CDR1 and CDR2: SQVTM, ANQGSEA. The CDR3 runs to 11 residues. The CDR3 DNA is TGCAGCGTGCGACAGGGGAGTGTAGCGTACTTC. Translated, it gives CSVRQGSVAYF.

The gene calls are TRBV7-9 and TRBJ2-4, with 9 bases matching TRBD1. The CDR3 runs to 16 residues. CDR1 and CDR2 from the germline V gene are SEHNR and FQNEAQ (reference sequence). V dropped 5 bases and J dropped 0; count of bases not matched to a gene: 5. CDR3 nucleotides: TGTGCCAGCAGCCCGGGACAGGGCCTAGCCAAAAACATTCAGTACTTC. Translation: CASSPGQGLAKNIQYF. Drawing the rest from reference TRBV7-9 and TRBJ2-4, the complete variable domain is DTGVSQNPRHKITKRGQNVTFRCDPISEHNRLYWYRQTLGQGPEFLTYFQNEAQLEKSRLLSDRFSAERPKGSFSTLEIQRTEQGDSAMYLCASSPGQGLAKNIQYFGAGTRLSVL.

The gene calls are TRBV7-2 and TRBJ1-1; 8 nucleotides match TRBD1. V shed 4 bases and J 3 bases; nucleotides not matched to a gene: 4. Germline V gene data show CDR1 as SGHTA and CDR2 as FQGNSA. CDR3 length equals 14 residues. The CDR3 region is CASSSYRGDTEAFF. As DNA, the CDR3 is TGTGCCAGCAGCTCCTACAGGGGGGACACTGAAGCTTTCTTT. The whole variable domain, remainder taken from reference TRBV7-2 and TRBJ1-1, is GAGVSQSPSNKVTEKGKDVELRCDPISGHTALYWYRQSLGQGLEFLIYFQGNSAPDKSGLPSDRFSAERTGGSVSTLTIQRTQQEDSAVYLCASSSYRGDTEAFFGQGTRLTVV.

As DNA, the CDR3 is TGTGCCAGCAGCTTAACCCTAGCGGGGGGGACCACACAAGAGACCCAGTACTTC. It encodes CASSLTLAGGTTQETQYF. The V call is TRBV7-2, the J call TRBJ2-5, with 12 bases that match TRBD2. The length of the CDR3 is 18 residues. Trimming removed 2 bases from V and 2 bases from J; junction bases left unmatched: 9. Germline V gives CDR1 SGHTA, CDR2 FQGNSA.

J is TRBJ2-3 and V is TRBV1; the table calls TRBD2, which could not be checked here. TRBV1 is termed a pseudogene. The CDR3 runs to 15 residues. CDR3 sequence (DNA): TGCACCAGCAGCCAGGGACTAGCGGGAACAGATACGCAGTATTTT. It translates to CTSSQGLAGTDTQYF.

The rearrangement uses TRBV19 and TRBJ1-6, with 10 nucleotides matching TRBD1. Losses at the gene ends were 7 bases for V and 7 bases for J; bases not matched to a gene: 1. The CDR3 loop spans 13 amino acids. Germline lookup yields CDR1 LNHDA and CDR2 SQIVND (reference sequence). The CDR3 DNA reads TGTGCCAGTATGGGACAGGGGAATTCACCCCTCCACTTT. Protein sequence: CASMGQGNSPLHF.

The chain employs TRBV6-4 and TRBJ2-1; 10 positions agree with TRBD2. V dropped 6 bases and J dropped 10; count of bases not matched to a gene: 12. Per the germline V gene, CDR1 is MRHNA and CDR2 is SNTAGT. CDR3 length equals 15 residues. CDR3 bases: TGTGCCAGCAGAGAGCGGGAGGGGACCTTTAAGGAGCAGTTCTTC. Translated, it gives CASREREGTFKEQFF.

The rearrangement joins TRBV19 to TRBJ2-3; 7 bases are shared with TRBD2. CDR3 length: 16 amino acids. Germline V gene sequence: CDR1 LNHDA, CDR2 SQIVND (reference sequence). J lost 6 bases, V lost 1 base, and 10 bases had no gene match. The CDR3 region has the DNA TGTGCCAGTAGTATAGCCGGGACTAAGTTTCCGGATACGCAGTATTTT. Its translation is CASSIAGTKFPDTQYF.

The rearrangement joins TRBV7-9 to TRBJ2-7, with D possibly TRBD1 on 6 matching bases. The V end was cut by 5 bases, the J end by 2 bases, with 13 bases between. Germline CDR1 is SEHNR and CDR2 is FQNEAQ (reference sequence). This CDR3 is built from 14 residues. The CDR3 here is CASSPPGQAYEQYF. The CDR3 DNA reads TGTGCCAGCAGCCCTCCGGGACAAGCCTACGAGCAGTACTTC.

The genes are TRBV19 and TRBJ1-2; 9 nucleotides align to TRBD1. CDR3 length equals 15 residues. The V gene's germline CDR1 is LNHDA and CDR2 SQIVND (reference sequence). V lost 6 bases, J lost 8 bases, and 13 bases stayed unmatched. The CDR3 is CASRTTGGGFSGYTF. CDR3 DNA: TGTGCCAGTAGGACAACAGGGGGCGGTTTCAGCGGCTACACCTTC.

The chain uses TRBV9 and TRBJ2-5; 7 bases are shared with TRBD2. The closer fit of TRBJ2-7 to the DNA end suggests the J call may be wrong. The germline V gene encodes CDR1 SGDLS and CDR2 YYNGEE. The CDR3 loop spans 15 amino acids. Here the CDR3 reads CASSVVAGESYEQYF. The DNA of the CDR3 is TGTGCCAGCAGCGTAGTTGCGGGAGAATCCTACGAGCAGTACTTC.

This chain joins TRBV30 and TRBJ1-1; D perhaps matches TRBD1 (6 bases). The CDR3 has 14 amino acids. V lost 3 bases, J lost 1 base, and 12 bases lay in between. From germline, CDR1 is GTSNPN and CDR2 SVGIG (reference sequence). For the CDR3, the DNA is TGTGCCTGGAGAAAACAGGGCACGAACACTGAAGCTTTCTTT. It encodes CAWRKQGTNTEAFF.

The DNA for the CDR3 is TGTGCCAGCAGCCCGAGCGTTAGCGGGACCCAAGAGACCCAGTACTTC. This gives the protein CASSPSVSGTQETQYF. V and J are TRBV9 and TRBJ2-5; 8 bases fit TRBD2. The CDR3 is made up of 16 amino acids. V lost 4 bases and J lost 1; bases outside the gene matches: 9. Germline CDR1 SGDLS, CDR2 YYNGEE.

The genes are TRBV27 and TRBJ1-1; D not certain. The V end was cut by 4 bases, the J end by 0 bases, with 15 bases between. This CDR3 region has 16 residues. The germline V gene encodes CDR1 MNHEY and CDR2 SMNVEV (reference sequence). The CDR3 DNA sequence: TGTGCCAGCAGTTCCGTTTCGGCAGGAATGAACACTGAAGCTTTCTTT. Its protein product is CASSSVSAGMNTEAFF.

The CDR3 region is CASTLDGTRYGYTF. The CDR3 nucleotides read TGTGCCAGCACCTTGGACGGGACACGCTATGGCTACACCTTC. The chain recombines TRBV28 with TRBJ1-2; possible D gene TRBD1, 6 bases. The CDR3 consists of 14 residues. Deletions cut 7 bases from V and 4 bases from J, with 16 bases between. Germline CDR1 and CDR2: MDHEN and SYDVKM.